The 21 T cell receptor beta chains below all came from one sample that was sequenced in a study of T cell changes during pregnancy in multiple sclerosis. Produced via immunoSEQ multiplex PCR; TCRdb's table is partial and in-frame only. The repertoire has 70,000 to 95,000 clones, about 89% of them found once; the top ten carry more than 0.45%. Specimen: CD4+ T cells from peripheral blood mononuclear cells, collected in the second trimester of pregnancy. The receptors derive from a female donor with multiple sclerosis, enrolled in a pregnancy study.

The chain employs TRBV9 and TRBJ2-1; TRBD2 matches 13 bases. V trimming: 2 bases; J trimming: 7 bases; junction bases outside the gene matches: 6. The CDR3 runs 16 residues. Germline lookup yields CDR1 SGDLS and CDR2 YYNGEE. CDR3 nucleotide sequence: TGTGCCAGCAGCGTTATTACTAGCGGGAGGGCAAATGAGCAGTTCTTC. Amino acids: CASSVITSGRANEQFF.

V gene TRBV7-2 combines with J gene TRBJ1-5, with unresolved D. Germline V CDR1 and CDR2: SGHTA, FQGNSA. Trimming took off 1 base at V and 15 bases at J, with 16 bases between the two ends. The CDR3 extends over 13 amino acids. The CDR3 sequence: CASSLGAQNLRHF. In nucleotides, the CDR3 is TGTGCCAGCAGCTTAGGGGCCCAGAACCTACGGCATTTT.

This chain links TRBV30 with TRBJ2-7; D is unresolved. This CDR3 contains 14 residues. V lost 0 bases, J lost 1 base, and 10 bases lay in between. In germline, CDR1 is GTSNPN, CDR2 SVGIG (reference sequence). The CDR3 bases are TGTGCCTGGAGTGTACAGCTGTTATCCTACGAGCAGTACTTC. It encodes CAWSVQLLSYEQYF.

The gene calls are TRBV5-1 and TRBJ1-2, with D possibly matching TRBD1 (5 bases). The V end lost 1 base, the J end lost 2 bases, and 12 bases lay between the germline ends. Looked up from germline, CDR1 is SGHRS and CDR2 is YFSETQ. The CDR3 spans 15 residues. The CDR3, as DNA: TGCGCCAGCAGCTTGAATTTTCGGGGGAACTATGGCTACACCTTC. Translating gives CASSLNFRGNYGYTF. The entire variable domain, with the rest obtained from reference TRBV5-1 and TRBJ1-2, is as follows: KAGVTQTPRYLIKTRGQQVTLSCSPISGHRSVSWYQQTPGQGLQFLFEYFSETQRNKGNFPGRFSGRQFSNSRSEMNVSTLELGDSALYLCASSLNFRGNYGYTFGSGTRLTVV.

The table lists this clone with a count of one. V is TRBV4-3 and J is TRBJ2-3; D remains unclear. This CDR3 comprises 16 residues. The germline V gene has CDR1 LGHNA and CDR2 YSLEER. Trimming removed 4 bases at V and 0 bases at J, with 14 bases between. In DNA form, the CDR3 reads TGCGCCAGCAGCCGAAACCGAGGTTATAGCACAGATACGCAGTATTTT. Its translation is CASSRNRGYSTDTQYF.

CDR3: CATSLGQGANEKLFF. The CDR3 DNA is TGTGCCACCAGCCTAGGACAGGGGGCTAATGAAAAACTGTTTTTT. V is TRBV15 and J is TRBJ1-4; 10 nucleotides match TRBD1. Germline V gene sequence: CDR1 LNHNV, CDR2 YYDKDF (reference sequence). This CDR3 contains 15 residues. J gave up 3 bases and V 5 bases, and 3 bases lay outside the gene matches.

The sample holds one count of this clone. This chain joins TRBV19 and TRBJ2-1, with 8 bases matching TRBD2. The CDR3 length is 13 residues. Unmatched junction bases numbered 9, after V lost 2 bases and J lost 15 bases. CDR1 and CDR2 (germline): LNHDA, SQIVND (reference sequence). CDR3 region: CASSITGLAGPFF. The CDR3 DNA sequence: TGTGCCAGTAGTATAACAGGGCTAGCGGGCCCGTTCTTC. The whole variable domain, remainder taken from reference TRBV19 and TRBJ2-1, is DGGITQSPKYLFRKEGQNVTLSCEQNLNHDAMYWYRQDPGQGLRLIYYSQIVNDFQKGDIAEGYSVSREKKESFPLTVTSAQKNPTAFYLCASSITGLAGPFFGPGTRLTVL.

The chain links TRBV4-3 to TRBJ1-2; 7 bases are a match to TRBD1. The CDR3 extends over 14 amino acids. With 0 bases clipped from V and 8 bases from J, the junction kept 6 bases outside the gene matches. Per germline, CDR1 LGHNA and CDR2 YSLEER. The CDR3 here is CASSQEDRREGYTF. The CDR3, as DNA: TGCGCCAGCAGCCAAGAGGACAGGCGTGAAGGCTACACCTTC.

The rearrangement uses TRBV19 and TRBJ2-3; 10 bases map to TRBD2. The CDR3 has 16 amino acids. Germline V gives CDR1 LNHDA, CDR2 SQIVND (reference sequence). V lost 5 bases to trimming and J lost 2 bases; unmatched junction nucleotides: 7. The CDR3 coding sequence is TGTGCCAGTAGTCTCCGGACTAGCGGATACACAGATACGCAGTATTTT. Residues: CASSLRTSGYTDTQYF.

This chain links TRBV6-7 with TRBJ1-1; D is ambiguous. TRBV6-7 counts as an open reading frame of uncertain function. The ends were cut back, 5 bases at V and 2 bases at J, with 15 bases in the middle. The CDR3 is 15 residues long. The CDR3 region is CASSDADPTNTEAFF. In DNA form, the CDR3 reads TGTGCCAGCAGTGATGCCGACCCGACTAACACTGAAGCTTTCTTT.

The CDR3 bases are TGTGCCAGCAGCCTAGGGGGACTCGGAGAGACCCAGTACTTC. Protein sequence: CASSLGGLGETQYF. J is TRBJ2-5 and V is TRBV7-7; the D gene could be TRBD1 or TRBD2 (6 bases each). V was pared by 5 bases and J by 4 bases, with 14 bases between. This CDR3 spans 14 amino acids. Germline V gene data show CDR1 as SSHAT and CDR2 as FNYEAQ (reference sequence).

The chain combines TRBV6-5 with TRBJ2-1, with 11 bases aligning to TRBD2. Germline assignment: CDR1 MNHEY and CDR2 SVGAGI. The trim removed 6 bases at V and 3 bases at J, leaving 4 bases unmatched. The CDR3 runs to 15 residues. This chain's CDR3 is CASRLTSGSYNEQFF. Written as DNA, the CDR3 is TGTGCCAGCAGATTAACTAGCGGGAGCTACAATGAGCAGTTCTTC.

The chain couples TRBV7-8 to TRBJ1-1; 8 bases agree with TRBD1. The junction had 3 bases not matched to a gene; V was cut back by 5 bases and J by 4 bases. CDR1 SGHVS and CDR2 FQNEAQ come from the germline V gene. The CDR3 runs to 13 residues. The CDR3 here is CASSATGGTEAFF. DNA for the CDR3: TGTGCCAGCAGCGCCACAGGGGGCACTGAAGCTTTCTTT. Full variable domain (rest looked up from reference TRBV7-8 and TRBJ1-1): GAGVSQSPRYKVAKRGQDVALRCDPISGHVSLFWYQQALGQGPEFLTYFQNEAQLDKSGLPSDRFFAERPEGSVSTLKIQRTQQEDSAVYLCASSATGGTEAFFGQGTRLTVV.

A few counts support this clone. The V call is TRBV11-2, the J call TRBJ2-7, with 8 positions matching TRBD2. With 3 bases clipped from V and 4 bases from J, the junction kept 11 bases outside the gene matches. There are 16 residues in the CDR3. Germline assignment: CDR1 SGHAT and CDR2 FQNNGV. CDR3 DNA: TGTGCCAGCAGCTTTACTATGGCGGGGGGAAAGTACGAGCAGTACTTC. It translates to CASSFTMAGGKYEQYF.

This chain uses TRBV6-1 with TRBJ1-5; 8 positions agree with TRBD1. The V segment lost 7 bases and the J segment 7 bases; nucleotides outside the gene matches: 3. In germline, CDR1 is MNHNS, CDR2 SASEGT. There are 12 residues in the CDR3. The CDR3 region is CASTRGLQPQHF. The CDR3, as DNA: TGTGCCAGCACCAGGGGGCTGCAGCCCCAGCATTTT.

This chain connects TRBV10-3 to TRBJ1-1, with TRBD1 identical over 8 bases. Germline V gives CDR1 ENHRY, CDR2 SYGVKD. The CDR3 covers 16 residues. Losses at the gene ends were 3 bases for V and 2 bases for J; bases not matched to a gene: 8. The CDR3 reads CAISEILGQANTEAFF. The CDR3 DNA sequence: TGTGCCATCAGTGAAATTTTGGGACAGGCAAACACTGAAGCTTTCTTT.

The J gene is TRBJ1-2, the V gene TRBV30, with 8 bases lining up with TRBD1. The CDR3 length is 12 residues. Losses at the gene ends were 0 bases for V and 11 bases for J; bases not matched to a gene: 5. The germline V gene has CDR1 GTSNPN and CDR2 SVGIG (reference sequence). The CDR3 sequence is CAWSVFQGAYTF. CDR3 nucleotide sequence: TGTGCCTGGAGTGTATTTCAGGGGGCTTACACCTTC.

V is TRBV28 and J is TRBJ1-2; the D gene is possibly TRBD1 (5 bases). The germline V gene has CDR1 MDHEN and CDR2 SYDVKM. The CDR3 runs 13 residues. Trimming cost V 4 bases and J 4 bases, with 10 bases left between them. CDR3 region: CASSWGGAYGYTF. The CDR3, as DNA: TGTGCCAGCAGTTGGGGTGGGGCCTATGGCTACACCTTC.

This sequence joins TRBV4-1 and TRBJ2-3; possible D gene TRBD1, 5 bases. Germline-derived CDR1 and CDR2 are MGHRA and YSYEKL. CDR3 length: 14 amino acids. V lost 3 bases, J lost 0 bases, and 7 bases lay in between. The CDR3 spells CASSHAGSTDTQYF. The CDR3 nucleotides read TGCGCCAGCAGCCACGCAGGGAGCACAGATACGCAGTATTTT.

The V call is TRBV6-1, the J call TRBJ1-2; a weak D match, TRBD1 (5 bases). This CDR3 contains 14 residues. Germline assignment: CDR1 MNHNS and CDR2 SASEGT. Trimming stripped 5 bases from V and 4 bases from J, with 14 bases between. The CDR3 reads CASSPTVGIYGYTF. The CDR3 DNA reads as TGTGCCAGCAGTCCGACAGTGGGGATCTATGGCTACACCTTC.

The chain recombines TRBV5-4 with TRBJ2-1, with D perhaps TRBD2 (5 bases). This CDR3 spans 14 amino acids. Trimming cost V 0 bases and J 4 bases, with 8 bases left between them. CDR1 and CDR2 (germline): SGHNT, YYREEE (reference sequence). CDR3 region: CASSLVGDYNEQFF. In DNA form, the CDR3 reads TGTGCCAGCAGCTTGGTCGGGGATTACAATGAGCAGTTCTTC.